This section outlines one TCR beta chain sequence together with its context. Its antigen remains unknown. The sample originates from a study of cytomegalovirus exposure and HLA in healthy donors. Study in general: In an earlier analysis, 90 million to 130 million unique TCR beta sequences were found from 150 million to 200 million T cells.

Findings of the study overall: In a later analysis, productive TCRs from donors in an Asian-associated ancestry cluster reportedly carried fewer N-insertions than the cohort mean. Earlier analysis looked at TCR beta V segments, and most were productive about 87% or about 30% of the time.

Primers included in the PCR were 60 Vbeta and 13 Jbeta primers. Generated by immunoSEQ multiplex PCR, the TCRdb table keeps only in-frame clones and is missing some. The sample has under 200,000 clones, about 71% seen once. Sequences were obtained from PBMCs. This receptor was obtained from a woman aged 25 to 39 in good health and CMV-seronegative.

The CDR3 sequence: CASSYRRDQPQHF. In DNA, the CDR3 is TGTGCCAGCAGTTACCGCAGGGATCAGCCCCAGCATTTT. This chain connects TRBV6-5 to TRBJ1-5, with D tentatively TRBD1 (5 bases). CDR3 length: 13 amino acids. V lost 2 bases, J lost 5 bases, and 7 bases lay in between. The germline V gene encodes CDR1 MNHEY and CDR2 SVGAGI.